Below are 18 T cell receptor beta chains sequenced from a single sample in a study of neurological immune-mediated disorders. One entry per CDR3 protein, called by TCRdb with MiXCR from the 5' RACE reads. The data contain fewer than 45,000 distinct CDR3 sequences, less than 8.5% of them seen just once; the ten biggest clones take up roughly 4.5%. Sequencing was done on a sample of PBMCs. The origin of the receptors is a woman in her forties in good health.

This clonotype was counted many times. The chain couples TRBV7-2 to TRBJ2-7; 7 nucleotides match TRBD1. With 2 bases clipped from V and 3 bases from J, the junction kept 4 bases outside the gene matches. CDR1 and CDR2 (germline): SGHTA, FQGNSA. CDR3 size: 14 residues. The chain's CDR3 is CASSLTGTDYEQYV. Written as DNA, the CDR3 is TGTGCCAGCAGCTTAACCGGGACAGACTACGAGCAGTACGTC.

Written as DNA, the CDR3 is TGTGCCACCAGTGATTCCTGGGAAGAGACCCAGTACTTC. As protein: CATSDSWEETQYF. The rearrangement uses TRBV24-1 and TRBJ2-5; no definite D call. Germline V gene sequence: CDR1 KGHDR, CDR2 SFDVKD. The CDR3 is made up of 13 amino acids. Trimming left V 2 bases short and J 3 bases short, with 6 bases between.

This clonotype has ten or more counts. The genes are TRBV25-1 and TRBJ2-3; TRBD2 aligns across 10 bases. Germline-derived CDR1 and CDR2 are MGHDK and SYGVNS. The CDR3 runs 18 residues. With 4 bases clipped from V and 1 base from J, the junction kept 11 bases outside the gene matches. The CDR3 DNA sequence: TGTGCCAGCAGTGGAGGACTAGCGGCGAAGGGGGGCACAGATACGCAGTATTTT. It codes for CASSGGLAAKGGTDTQYF.

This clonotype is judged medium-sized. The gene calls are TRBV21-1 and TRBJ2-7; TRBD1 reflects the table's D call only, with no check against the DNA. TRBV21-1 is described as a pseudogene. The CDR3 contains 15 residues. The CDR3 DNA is TGTGCCAGCAGCCCTCCGGGGGATCACTCCTACGAGCAGTACGTC. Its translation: CASSPPGDHSYEQYV.

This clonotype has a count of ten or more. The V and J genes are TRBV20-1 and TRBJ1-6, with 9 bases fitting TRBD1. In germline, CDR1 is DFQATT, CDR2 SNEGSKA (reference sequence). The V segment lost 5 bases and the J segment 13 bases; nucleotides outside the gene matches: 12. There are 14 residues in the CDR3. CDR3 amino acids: CSALRRDRESPLHF. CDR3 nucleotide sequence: TGCAGTGCTTTACGTCGGGACAGGGAATCGCCCCTCCACTTT.

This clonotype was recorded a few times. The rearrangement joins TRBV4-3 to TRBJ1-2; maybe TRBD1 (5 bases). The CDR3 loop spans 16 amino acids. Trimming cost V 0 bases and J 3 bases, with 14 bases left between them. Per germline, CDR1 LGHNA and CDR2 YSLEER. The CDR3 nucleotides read TGCGCCAGCAGCCAAGATTGGGGGAAGGGGCACTATGGCTACACCTTC. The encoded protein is CASSQDWGKGHYGYTF.

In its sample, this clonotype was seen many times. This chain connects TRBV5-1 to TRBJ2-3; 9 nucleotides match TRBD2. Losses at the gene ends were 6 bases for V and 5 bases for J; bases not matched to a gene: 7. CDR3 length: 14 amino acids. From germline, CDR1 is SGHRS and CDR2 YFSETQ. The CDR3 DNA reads TGCGCCAGCAATCAACTAGCGGGCCAAGATACGCAGTATTTT. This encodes CASNQLAGQDTQYF.

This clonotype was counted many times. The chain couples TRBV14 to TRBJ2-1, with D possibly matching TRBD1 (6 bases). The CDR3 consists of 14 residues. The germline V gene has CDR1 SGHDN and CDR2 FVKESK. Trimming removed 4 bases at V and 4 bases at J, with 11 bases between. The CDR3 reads CASSLRQVYNEQFF. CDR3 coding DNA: TGTGCCAGCAGCCTCAGACAGGTATACAATGAGCAGTTCTTC. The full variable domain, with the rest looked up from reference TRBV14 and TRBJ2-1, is EAGVTQFPSHSVIEKGQTVTLRCDPISGHDNLYWYRRVMGKEIKFLLHFVKESKQDESGMPNNRFLAERTGGTYSTLKVQPAELEDSGVYFCASSLRQVYNEQFFGPGTRLTVL.

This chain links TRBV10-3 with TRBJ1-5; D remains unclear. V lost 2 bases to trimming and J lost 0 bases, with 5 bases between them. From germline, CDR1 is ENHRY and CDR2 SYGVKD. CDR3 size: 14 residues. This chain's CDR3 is CAISEMDSNQPQHF. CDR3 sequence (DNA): TGTGCCATCAGTGAGATGGATAGCAATCAGCCCCAGCATTTT.

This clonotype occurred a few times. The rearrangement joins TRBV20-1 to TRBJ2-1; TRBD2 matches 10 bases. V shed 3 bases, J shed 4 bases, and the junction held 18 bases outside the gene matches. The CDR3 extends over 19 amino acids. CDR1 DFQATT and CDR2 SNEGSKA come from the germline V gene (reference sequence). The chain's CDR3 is CSASSGSKIGLAVYNEQFF. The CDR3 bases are TGCAGTGCTAGTTCGGGGAGTAAGATTGGACTAGCGGTTTACAATGAGCAGTTCTTC.

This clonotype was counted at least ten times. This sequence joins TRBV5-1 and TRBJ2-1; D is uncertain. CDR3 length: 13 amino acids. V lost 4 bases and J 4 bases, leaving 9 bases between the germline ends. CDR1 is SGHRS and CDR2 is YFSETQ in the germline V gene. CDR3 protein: CASSLSRYNEQFF. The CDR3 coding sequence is TGCGCCAGCAGCCTTAGCAGATACAATGAGCAGTTCTTC. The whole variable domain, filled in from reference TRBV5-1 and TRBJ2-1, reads KAGVTQTPRYLIKTRGQQVTLSCSPISGHRSVSWYQQTPGQGLQFLFEYFSETQRNKGNFPGRFSGRQFSNSRSEMNVSTLELGDSALYLCASSLSRYNEQFFGPGTRLTVL.

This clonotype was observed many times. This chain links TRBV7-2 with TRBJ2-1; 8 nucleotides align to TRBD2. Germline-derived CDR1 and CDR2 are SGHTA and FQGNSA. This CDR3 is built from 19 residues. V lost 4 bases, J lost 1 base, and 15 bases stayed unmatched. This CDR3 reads CASSSRRALAALSYNEQFF. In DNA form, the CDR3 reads TGTGCCAGCAGCTCCCGGCGGGCACTAGCGGCCCTGTCCTACAATGAGCAGTTCTTC.

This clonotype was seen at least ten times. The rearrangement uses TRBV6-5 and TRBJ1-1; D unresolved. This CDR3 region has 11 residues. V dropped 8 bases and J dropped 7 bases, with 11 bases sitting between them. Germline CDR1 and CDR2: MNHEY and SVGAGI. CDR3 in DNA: TGTGCCAGCCAAACCGGGAGTGAAGCTTTCTTT. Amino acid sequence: CASQTGSEAFF.

The CDR3 protein is CASSDFGTDTQYF. In DNA, the CDR3 is TGTGCCAGCAGTGACTTTGGCACAGATACGCAGTATTTT. The J gene is TRBJ2-3, the V gene TRBV6-5; D not certain. The length of the CDR3 is 13 residues. CDR1 and CDR2 (germline): MNHEY, SVGAGI. Trimming pared 5 bases from V and 1 base from J, leaving 7 bases between.

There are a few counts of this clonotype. The CDR3 DNA reads TGTGCCAGCAGTGCAGGGGTAAAATGGGAGACCCAGTACTTC. Protein product: CASSAGVKWETQYF. The chain employs TRBV25-1 and TRBJ2-5; the D gene is possibly TRBD1 (6 bases). Germline V CDR1 and CDR2: MGHDK, SYGVNS. Trimming took off 4 bases at V and 5 bases at J, with 14 bases between the two ends. The CDR3 totals 14 residues.

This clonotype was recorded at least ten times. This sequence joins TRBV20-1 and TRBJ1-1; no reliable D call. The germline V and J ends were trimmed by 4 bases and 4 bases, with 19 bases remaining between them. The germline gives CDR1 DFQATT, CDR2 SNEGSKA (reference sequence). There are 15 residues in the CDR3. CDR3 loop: CSANPVARGSTEAFF. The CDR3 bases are TGCAGTGCTAACCCAGTGGCCCGAGGGTCCACTGAAGCTTTCTTT.

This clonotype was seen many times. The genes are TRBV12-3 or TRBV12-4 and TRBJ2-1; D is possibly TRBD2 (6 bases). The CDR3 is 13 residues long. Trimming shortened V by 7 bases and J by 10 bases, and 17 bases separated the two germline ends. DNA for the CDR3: TGTGCCAGCACTGGAGGGGTACCCCCAGAGCAGTTCTTC. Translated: CASTGGVPPEQFF.

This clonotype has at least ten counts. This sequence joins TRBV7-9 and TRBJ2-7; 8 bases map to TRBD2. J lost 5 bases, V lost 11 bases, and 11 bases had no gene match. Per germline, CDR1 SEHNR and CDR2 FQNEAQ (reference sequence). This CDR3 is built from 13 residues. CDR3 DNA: TGTGCCGGCGGGGGGATATACGAGGACGAGCAGTACTTC. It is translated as CAGGGIYEDEQYF.